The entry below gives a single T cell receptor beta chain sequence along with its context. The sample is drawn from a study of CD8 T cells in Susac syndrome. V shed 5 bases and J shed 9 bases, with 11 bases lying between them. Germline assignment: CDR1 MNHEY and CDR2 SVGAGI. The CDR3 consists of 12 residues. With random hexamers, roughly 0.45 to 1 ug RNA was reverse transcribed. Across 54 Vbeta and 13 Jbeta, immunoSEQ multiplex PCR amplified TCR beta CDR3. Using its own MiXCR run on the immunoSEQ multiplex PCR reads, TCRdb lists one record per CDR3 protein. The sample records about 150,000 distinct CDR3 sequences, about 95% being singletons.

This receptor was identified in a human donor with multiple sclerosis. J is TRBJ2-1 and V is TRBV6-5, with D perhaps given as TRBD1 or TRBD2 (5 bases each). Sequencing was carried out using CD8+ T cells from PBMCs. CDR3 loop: CASSARDREQFF. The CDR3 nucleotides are TGTGCCAGCAGTGCCCGGGACCGTGAGCAGTTCTTC.